The T cell receptor (beta chain) under discussion was sequenced for a study of blood T cell repertoires in COVID-19. The overall study: The samples span acute and convalescent COVID-19 from the United States, Italy and Spain. PBMCs, B-cell-depleted T cells, or T cells provided the cDNA or gDNA that made up the material.

Clinical history reported by participants formed the basis on which cohorts were assigned. The CDR3 consists of 14 residues. Between the trimmed V and J ends, which lost 0 bases and 7 bases, there was a span of 8 bases. Germline loops: CDR1 SGHKS, CDR2 YYEKEE (reference sequence). In the original workflow: The authors estimated nucleated cell counts from reference gene primer amplification. Profiled with immunoSEQ multiplex PCR; TCRdb holds only in-frame clones, not every one. The V and J calls and the clone size are those of that table, but D and trimming were determined from the DNA. Here the sample spans over 300,000 clones, around 89% being singletons.

The material sequenced was PBMCs or T cells enriched from blood (not recorded which). The receptor was isolated from a woman aged 30 to 39 with acute COVID-19. The chain has TRBV5-5 and TRBJ1-6; D remains unclear. The CDR3 nucleotides are TGTGCCAGCAGCTTGGATCTGACAAATTCACCCCTCCACTTT. Translated: CASSLDLTNSPLHF.